Detailed here is one T cell receptor (beta chain). Its cognate antigen is unknown. Germline CDR1 and CDR2: SGHAT and FQNNGV. The CDR3 consists of 13 residues. The V and J ends lost 5 bases and 6 bases, in that order; junction bases with no gene match: 2. Data came from immunoSEQ multiplex PCR; TCRdb stores just in-frame clones and leaves some out. The table includes roughly 39,000 clones, around 80% detected once. The data were taken from a study of PD-1 blockade in classical Hodgkin lymphoma. Notes on the study in general: As was reported, newly diagnosed patients showed lower baseline TCR diversity than healthy donors did.

Described time point: cycle 4 day 1 (C4D1), after less than seven weeks of nivolumab. Each and every patient relapsed after autologous stem cell transplantation, and patients got differing brentuximab vedotin exposure. The clonotype was recovered from a human donor with classical Hodgkin lymphoma. The sample consisted of peripheral blood mononuclear cells (PBMCs), taken before the fourth cycle of nivolumab. The chain joins TRBV11-2 to TRBJ2-4; the match to TRBD1 covers 9 bases. The CDR3 DNA sequence: TGTGCCAGCAGCACGGGACAGGGAAACATTCAGTACTTC. Protein: CASSTGQGNIQYF.